What follows are 2 T cell receptor beta chains derived from one specimen sequenced in a study of cytomegalovirus exposure and HLA in healthy donors. Clones were read by immunoSEQ multiplex PCR, and TCRdb kept only the in-frame ones, dropping some. The sample carries about 360,000 clones, approximately 90% recorded once. The specimen was PBMCs. The receptors here all came from a woman aged 18-29 years in good health and CMV-seronegative.

The chain has TRBV5-1 and TRBJ2-1; D call uncertain. Germline loops: CDR1 SGHRS, CDR2 YFSETQ. Trimming took off 3 bases at V and 2 bases at J, with 15 bases between the two ends. CDR3 length: 16 amino acids. The DNA for the CDR3 is TGCGCCAGCAGCTCCGGTCGGGTAGGCCCCTACAATGAGCAGTTCTTC. Amino acids: CASSSGRVGPYNEQFF.

The V call is TRBV2, the J call TRBJ2-1; D is perhaps TRBD2 (5 bases). With 5 bases removed from V and 7 bases from J, the gap between germline ends came to 24 bases. CDR1 and CDR2 (germline): SNHLY, FYNNEI. The length of the CDR3 is 17 residues. For the CDR3, the DNA is TGTGCCAGCAGTAACCTCCCAGCTAGCCAGGATGATAATGAGCAGTTCTTC. Protein: CASSNLPASQDDNEQFF.